What follows describes a single TCR beta chain. This CDR3 is built from 16 residues. This sample stems from a study of CD8 T cells in Susac syndrome. Sequencing of TCR beta was performed on blood CD8+ T cells and on blood CD4+ T cells. As controls, healthy donors matched for age and sex were used. Through negative isolation, CD4+ and CD8+ T cells were obtained, while TEMRA cells were enriched using FACS. After extraction with the RNeasy kit, roughly 0.5 to 1 ug of the RNA was reverse transcribed using random hexamers. Coverage of TCR beta CDR3 amplification by immunoSEQ multiplex PCR extended to 54 Vbeta and 13 Jbeta. TCRdb reanalysed the immunoSEQ multiplex PCR reads using MiXCR and keeps one entry per CDR3 protein. The sample consists of about 120,000 distinct CDR3 sequences, about nine tenths of them appearing once.

The sequencing input was CD4+ T cells from PBMCs. This chain links TRBV21-1 with TRBJ1-1; the table's D call, TRBD1, has no DNA check behind it. TRBV21-1 is classified as a pseudogene. The sequence derives from a human donor in good health. CDR3 DNA: TGTGCCAGCAAAGATAGGCGGGCGGTTACGAACACTGAAGCTTTCTTT. Encoded protein: CASKDRRAVTNTEAFF.